A selection of T cell receptor beta chains follows, all from one sample in a study of blood T cell repertoires in COVID-19. Produced via immunoSEQ multiplex PCR; TCRdb's table is partial and in-frame only. The sample includes 300,000 to 450,000 clones, over 85% of them seen just once. What was sequenced was peripheral blood. All receptors derive from a woman aged 55-70 years with COVID-19, enrolled during active disease. Each CDR3 is given with its conserved first and last residue. The D gene is left open where the match is weak. Only some rows state a clone size, as once, few, many or a class for expanded clones.

j_gene: TRBJ2-2
v_gene: TRBV9
abundance: NA
d_gene: NA
CDR3nt: TGTGCCAGCAGCCCCCCTACTCCGAACACCGGGGAGCTGTTTTTT
CDR3aa: CASSPPTPNTGELFF

j_gene: TRBJ2-3
v_gene: TRBV5-5
abundance: NA
d_gene: TRBD2
CDR3nt: TGTGCCAGCAGCTGGGGAGGGGAGACAGATACGCAGTATTTT
CDR3aa: CASSWGGETDTQYF

j_gene: TRBJ1-4
v_gene: TRBV19
abundance: NA
d_gene: TRBD1
CDR3nt: TGTGCCAGTAATTTAGACAGGGGAAAGGCTAATGAAAAACTGTTTTTT
CDR3aa: CASNLDRGKANEKLFF

j_gene: TRBJ2-5
v_gene: TRBV5-4
abundance: NA
d_gene: TRBD2
CDR3nt: TGTGCCAGCAGCTTGAGCGCTAGCGGGTATGGGGAGACCCAGTACTTC
CDR3aa: CASSLSASGYGETQYF

j_gene: TRBJ1-2
v_gene: TRBV5-4
abundance: NA
d_gene: NA
CDR3nt: TGTGCCAGCAGCTTCGTATCCTATGGCTACACCTTC
CDR3aa: CASSFVSYGYTF

j_gene: TRBJ1-5
v_gene: TRBV10-3
abundance: NA
d_gene: TRBD1
CDR3nt: TGTGCCATCAGTGACCCGTTTCTACAGGGGGCGGAGCAGCCCCAGCATTTT
CDR3aa: CAISDPFLQGAEQPQHF

j_gene: TRBJ2-2
v_gene: TRBV19
abundance: few
d_gene: NA
CDR3nt: TGTGCCAGTAGTGCGGGACAGCTTAACACCGGGGAGCTGTTTTTT
CDR3aa: CASSAGQLNTGELFF

j_gene: TRBJ1-1
v_gene: TRBV7-9
abundance: NA
d_gene: NA
CDR3nt: TGTGCCAGCAGCTTAGGGGGCAGGGAAAGGACTGAAGCTTTCTTT
CDR3aa: CASSLGGRERTEAFF

j_gene: TRBJ2-3
v_gene: TRBV9
abundance: NA
d_gene: NA
CDR3nt: TGTGCCAGCAGCGTAGCCCCCCAGGAAGCAGATACGCAGTATTTT
CDR3aa: CASSVAPQEADTQYF

j_gene: TRBJ2-3
v_gene: TRBV3-1/TRBV3-2
abundance: NA
d_gene: TRBD1
CDR3nt: TGTGCCAGCAGCCTAAGGACAGGGGCAGATACGCAGTATTTT
CDR3aa: CASSLRTGADTQYF

j_gene: TRBJ2-5
v_gene: TRBV4-1
abundance: NA
d_gene: TRBD1
CDR3nt: TGCGCCAGCAGCCGAGACAGGGGTGTCGGGGAGACCCAGTACTTC
CDR3aa: CASSRDRGVGETQYF

j_gene: TRBJ2-5
v_gene: TRBV10-3
abundance: NA
d_gene: TRBD2
CDR3nt: TGTGCCATCAGTGAGTCCGGGGCGGGGGGCCCGCAGACCCAGTACTTC
CDR3aa: CAISESGAGGPQTQYF

j_gene: TRBJ2-2
v_gene: TRBV19
abundance: NA
d_gene: TRBD2
CDR3nt: TGTGCCAGTAGTATTCGGGGACTAGCGACGAACACCGGGGAGCTGTTTTTT
CDR3aa: CASSIRGLATNTGELFF

j_gene: TRBJ2-1
v_gene: TRBV6-1
abundance: NA
d_gene: NA
CDR3nt: TGTGCCAGCAGTGAAAGGCAGGGCAAGTCCTACAATGAGCAGTTCTTC
CDR3aa: CASSERQGKSYNEQFF

j_gene: TRBJ1-5
v_gene: TRBV19
abundance: NA
d_gene: NA
CDR3nt: TGTGCCAGTAGTGAAGGACAGTTTGCTCAGCCCCAGCATTTT
CDR3aa: CASSEGQFAQPQHF

j_gene: TRBJ2-3
v_gene: TRBV15
abundance: NA
d_gene: TRBD2
CDR3nt: TGTGCCACCAGCAGGCGGGGGGCCGGAGATACGCAGTATTTT
CDR3aa: CATSRRGAGDTQYF

j_gene: TRBJ2-2
v_gene: TRBV5-4
abundance: NA
d_gene: NA
CDR3nt: TGTGCCAGCAGCTCCGGGACTTGGAACACCGGGGAGCTGTTTTTT
CDR3aa: CASSSGTWNTGELFF

j_gene: TRBJ1-1
v_gene: TRBV5-5
abundance: few
d_gene: TRBD1
CDR3nt: TGTGCCAGCAGATACATACAGGGGGCAGGAACTGAAGCTTTCTTT
CDR3aa: CASRYIQGAGTEAFF

j_gene: TRBJ2-7
v_gene: TRBV5-4
abundance: NA
d_gene: TRBD1
CDR3nt: TGTGCCAGCAGCTTATCACCAGGGGGTTCCGAGCAGTACTTC
CDR3aa: CASSLSPGGSEQYF

j_gene: TRBJ1-5
v_gene: TRBV7-2
abundance: once
d_gene: TRBD1
CDR3nt: TGTGCCAGCAGCTTATCACAGGGGTCGGTCAATCAGCCCCAGCATTTT
CDR3aa: CASSLSQGSVNQPQHF

j_gene: TRBJ1-1
v_gene: TRBV6-5
abundance: once
d_gene: NA
CDR3nt: TGTGCCAGCACCCTCAAAGGGGCCACTGAAGCTTTCTTT
CDR3aa: CASTLKGATEAFF

j_gene: TRBJ1-2
v_gene: TRBV14
abundance: once
d_gene: NA
CDR3nt: TGTGCCAGCAGCCTAAGAATAATCGGGTATGGCTACACCTTC
CDR3aa: CASSLRIIGYGYTF

j_gene: TRBJ1-1
v_gene: TRBV5-5
abundance: NA
d_gene: TRBD1
CDR3nt: TGTGCCAGCAGCTTAATCATAGGGGGCAGCACTGAAGCTTTCTTT
CDR3aa: CASSLIIGGSTEAFF

j_gene: TRBJ2-3
v_gene: TRBV4-2
abundance: NA
d_gene: NA
CDR3nt: TGTGCCAGCAGCCAAGATCTCCTAGGCCGAATGAAATTGAATACGCAGTATTTT
CDR3aa: CASSQDLLGRMKLNTQYF

j_gene: TRBJ1-2
v_gene: TRBV11-2
abundance: NA
d_gene: TRBD1
CDR3nt: TGTGCCAGCAGCTCCGACTTGGACAGGTACTATGGCTACACCTTC
CDR3aa: CASSSDLDRYYGYTF

j_gene: TRBJ1-2
v_gene: TRBV3-1/TRBV3-2
abundance: once
d_gene: NA
CDR3nt: TGTGCCAGCAGCCTTCTCGCGGGGCCGAGCCTTGGCTACACCTTC
CDR3aa: CASSLLAGPSLGYTF

j_gene: TRBJ2-5
v_gene: TRBV15
abundance: NA
d_gene: NA
CDR3nt: TGTGCCACCAGCAGAGTACTTGGGCCCGCAGAGACCCAGTACTTC
CDR3aa: CATSRVLGPAETQYF

j_gene: TRBJ1-1
v_gene: TRBV4-2
abundance: NA
d_gene: NA
CDR3nt: TGTGCCAGCAGCCAACCGGACAGGAACACTGAAGCTTTCTTT
CDR3aa: CASSQPDRNTEAFF

j_gene: TRBJ2-7
v_gene: TRBV3-1/TRBV3-2
abundance: once
d_gene: TRBD1
CDR3nt: TGTGCCAGCAGCCCATTCGTTCAGGGGGCGCGGGACGAGCAGTACTTC
CDR3aa: CASSPFVQGARDEQYF

j_gene: TRBJ2-1
v_gene: TRBV7-2
abundance: NA
d_gene: TRBD1
CDR3nt: TGTGCCAGCAGCTTACTTAAGGGCAGGGGGCAATACAATGAGCAGTTCTTC
CDR3aa: CASSLLKGRGQYNEQFF

j_gene: TRBJ1-1
v_gene: TRBV7-2
abundance: NA
d_gene: NA
CDR3nt: TGTGCCAGCAGCTTAGGAGGTTTCGACACTGAAGCTTTCTTT
CDR3aa: CASSLGGFDTEAFF

j_gene: TRBJ2-7
v_gene: TRBV29-1
abundance: NA
d_gene: TRBD1
CDR3nt: TGCAGCGTCAAGACAGGGAGCTCCTACGAGCAGTACTTC
CDR3aa: CSVKTGSSYEQYF

j_gene: TRBJ1-6
v_gene: TRBV4-2
abundance: NA
d_gene: TRBD1
CDR3nt: TGTGCCAGCAGCCGAGGACAGGGAGGAAATTCACCCCTCCACTTT
CDR3aa: CASSRGQGGNSPLHF

j_gene: TRBJ1-4
v_gene: TRBV7-9
abundance: NA
d_gene: TRBD1
CDR3nt: TGTGCCAGCAGCTTAGTCCCCAGGGGGGCTAATGAAAAACTGTTTTTT
CDR3aa: CASSLVPRGANEKLFF

j_gene: TRBJ1-5
v_gene: TRBV19
abundance: NA
d_gene: TRBD1
CDR3nt: TGTGCCAGTAGTAGGGGACAGAGCAATCAGCCCCAGCATTTT
CDR3aa: CASSRGQSNQPQHF

j_gene: TRBJ1-2
v_gene: TRBV7-2
abundance: NA
d_gene: NA
CDR3nt: TGTGCCAGCAGCTTAGATGGGGGCTACGACTATGGCTACACCTTC
CDR3aa: CASSLDGGYDYGYTF

j_gene: TRBJ1-1
v_gene: TRBV6-4
abundance: once
d_gene: NA
CDR3nt: TGTGCCAGCAGAGAACGGACCGGCGGGCCTGAAGCTTTCTTT
CDR3aa: CASRERTGGPEAFF

j_gene: TRBJ1-5
v_gene: TRBV6-2/TRBV6-3
abundance: NA
d_gene: NA
CDR3nt: TGTGCCAGCAGTCCAACAGTCAATCAGCCCCAGCATTTT
CDR3aa: CASSPTVNQPQHF

j_gene: TRBJ2-7
v_gene: TRBV6-5
abundance: NA
d_gene: NA
CDR3nt: TGTGCCAGCACGGGACATGGGAGCTCCTACGAGCAGTACTTC
CDR3aa: CASTGHGSSYEQYF

j_gene: TRBJ2-5
v_gene: TRBV18
abundance: NA
d_gene: TRBD1
CDR3nt: TGTGCCAGCTCATCAGACAGGGAAGAGACCCAGTACTTC
CDR3aa: CASSSDREETQYF

j_gene: TRBJ1-5
v_gene: TRBV19
abundance: NA
d_gene: TRBD1
CDR3nt: TGTGCCAGTAGTATGACAGGGGGCAATCAGCCCCAGCATTTT
CDR3aa: CASSMTGGNQPQHF

j_gene: TRBJ1-4
v_gene: TRBV7-8
abundance: NA
d_gene: TRBD1
CDR3nt: TGTGCCAGCAGCTTTTTAGACAGGGTGGGGGAAAAACTGTTTTTT
CDR3aa: CASSFLDRVGEKLFF